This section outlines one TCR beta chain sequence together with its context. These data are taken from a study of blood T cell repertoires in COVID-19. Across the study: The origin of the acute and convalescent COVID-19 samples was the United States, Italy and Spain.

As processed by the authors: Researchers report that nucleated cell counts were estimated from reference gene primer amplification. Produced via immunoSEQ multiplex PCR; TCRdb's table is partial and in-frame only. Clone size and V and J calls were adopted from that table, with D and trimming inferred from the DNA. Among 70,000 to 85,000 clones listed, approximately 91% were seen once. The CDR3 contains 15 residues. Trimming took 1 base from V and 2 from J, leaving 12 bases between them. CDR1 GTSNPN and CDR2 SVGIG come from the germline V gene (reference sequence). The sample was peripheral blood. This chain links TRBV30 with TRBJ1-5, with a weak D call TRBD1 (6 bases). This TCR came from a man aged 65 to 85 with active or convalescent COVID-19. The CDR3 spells CAWSGDNGGNQPQHF. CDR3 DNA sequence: TGTGCCTGGAGTGGGGACAATGGGGGCAATCAGCCCCAGCATTTT.